Listed below are T cell receptor beta chains from one sample, sequenced in a study of cytomegalovirus exposure and HLA in healthy donors. Sequencing was performed with immunoSEQ multiplex PCR; in TCRdb, only in-frame clones are kept and a portion is missing. The sample has 300,000 to 450,000 clones, roughly 90% seen once. Sequences were obtained from PBMCs. The source of these receptors is a woman aged 18-29 years in good health and CMV-seronegative. The CDR3 runs from the conserved cysteine through the conserved F or W. The D gene is left open where the match is weak. Some rows have no size entry. The others give once, few or many, or a class for an expanded clone.

TGTGCCAGCAGCTTGAGTGGGGGAGCGGGAGAGCATGGCTACACCTTC | CASSLSGGAGEHGYTF | TRBV5-4 | NA | NA | TRBJ1-2
TGTGCCAGCCGACCAGGGTACTCCTACGAGCAGTACTTC | CASRPGYSYEQYF | TRBV27 | NA | NA | TRBJ2-7
TGTGCCAGCAACCTAAGACAGGCCTTGAACACTGAAGCTTTCTTT | CASNLRQALNTEAFF | TRBV2 | NA | NA | TRBJ1-1
TGTGCCAGCAGAAACAGGGGTGTAGGACCCTATGGCTACACCTTC | CASRNRGVGPYGYTF | TRBV6-5 | TRBD1 | NA | TRBJ1-2
TGTGCCACGGGGGACAGGGGGAAGGTGTGGTATGGCTACACCTTC | CATGDRGKVWYGYTF | TRBV6-1 | TRBD1 | NA | TRBJ1-2
TGTGCCAGCAGTCGACAAGTGGACTATGGCTACACCTTC | CASSRQVDYGYTF | TRBV11-2 | NA | NA | TRBJ1-2
TGTGCCAGCAGTGATGGGGGGGGCACAGATACGCAGTATTTT | CASSDGGGTDTQYF | TRBV2 | TRBD2 | NA | TRBJ2-3
TGTGCCAGCAGGGAGGCTAGCGGGGGGAAGACCCAGTACTTC | CASREASGGKTQYF | TRBV25-1 | TRBD2 | few | TRBJ2-5
TGTGCCAGCAGCGGTGAGGTTCAGCCCCAGCATTTT | CASSGEVQPQHF | TRBV2 | NA | few | TRBJ1-5
TGTGCCAGCACTTACAGCTTGAACACTGAAGCTTTCTTT | CASTYSLNTEAFF | TRBV6-1 | NA | NA | TRBJ1-1
TGTGCCAGCAGCCAACCCGGACAGGGGACCTACGAGCAGTACTTC | CASSQPGQGTYEQYF | TRBV14 | TRBD1 | NA | TRBJ2-7
TGTGCCAGCAGCGTGGACAGTGGGTCCACTGAAGCTTTCTTT | CASSVDSGSTEAFF | TRBV9 | NA | NA | TRBJ1-1
TGTGCCAGCAGTGTGGCAGGGACCTACGAGCAGTACTTC | CASSVAGTYEQYF | TRBV6-1 | NA | NA | TRBJ2-7
TGTGCCACCAGCAGAGATTATCCGGGGGGGTATACAGATACGCAGTATTTT | CATSRDYPGGYTDTQYF | TRBV15 | TRBD2 | NA | TRBJ2-3
TGTGCCAGCAGCGCAGAAAATCAGCCCCAGCATTTT | CASSAENQPQHF | TRBV9 | NA | NA | TRBJ1-5
TGTGCCAGCAGCTCGGAGATGGACAGGGGGGACGAGCAGTACTTC | CASSSEMDRGDEQYF | TRBV7-9 | TRBD1 | NA | TRBJ2-7
TGTGCCGGGGGAGGCGGCTACACCTTC | CAGGGGYTF | TRBV30 | NA | NA | TRBJ1-2
TGTGCCAGCAGTGAGGCTAGCGGCCACTACGAGCAGTACTTC | CASSEASGHYEQYF | TRBV6-1 | TRBD2 | NA | TRBJ2-7
TGTGCCAGCAGTGAAGCCGCGGGAGGGCCTTTGAATGAGCAGTTCTTC | CASSEAAGGPLNEQFF | TRBV2 | TRBD2 | NA | TRBJ2-1
TGTGCCAGCAGTTCCTTGACGGGGTTTGTGAGTGAAGCTTTCTTT | CASSSLTGFVSEAFF | TRBV28 | NA | NA | TRBJ1-1
TGTGCCAGCAACTCCGGGGGTAGCGGGGGGCGGACCGGGGAGCTGTTTTTT | CASNSGGSGGRTGELFF | TRBV28 | TRBD2 | few | TRBJ2-2
TGTGCCAGCAGTCTTCTCAGAATGGGGGCGGTAAACGAGCAGTACTTC | CASSLLRMGAVNEQYF | TRBV28 | NA | NA | TRBJ2-7
TGTGCCAGTAGTATGTACGGTCAGCCCCAGCATTTT | CASSMYGQPQHF | TRBV19 | NA | NA | TRBJ1-5
TGTGCCAGCAGGGCAGGGGCCCAGGAGCAGTTCTTC | CASRAGAQEQFF | TRBV2 | NA | NA | TRBJ2-1
TGTGCCTGGGGGGGACTAGCGGGAGCAACTGGGGCCAACGTCCTGACTTTC | CAWGGLAGATGANVLTF | TRBV30 | TRBD2 | NA | TRBJ2-6
TGTGCCAGCAGTCCAGACTTTGCCTACGAGCAGTACTTC | CASSPDFAYEQYF | TRBV27 | NA | NA | TRBJ2-7
TGTGCCAGCAGTTTATCGTACAGGGAAAATGGGGAGACCCAGTACTTC | CASSLSYRENGETQYF | TRBV27 | NA | NA | TRBJ2-5
TGTGCCAGCAGTACGCAGGGGGCAAACACCGGGGAGCTGTTTTTT | CASSTQGANTGELFF | TRBV27 | TRBD1 | NA | TRBJ2-2
TGTGCCTGGAGTACCCGGTCCAGAGGAGAGCAGTACTTC | CAWSTRSRGEQYF | TRBV30 | NA | few | TRBJ2-7
TGTGCCAGCAGCTGGGGGACAGGATTGAACACTGAAGCTTTCTTT | CASSWGTGLNTEAFF | TRBV7-6 | TRBD1 | NA | TRBJ1-1
TGTGCCAGTAGTATATGGGCCGAGGGAACTGAAGCTTTCTTT | CASSIWAEGTEAFF | TRBV19 | NA | NA | TRBJ1-1
TGCGCCAGCAGCTTGGGACAGGTTGCTGGCTACACCTTC | CASSLGQVAGYTF | TRBV5-1 | NA | NA | TRBJ1-2
TGCGCCAGCAGCTTGCTAACACCGAGGCCTTCGGCCTACAATGAGCAGTTCTTC | CASSLLTPRPSAYNEQFF | TRBV5-1 | NA | once | TRBJ2-1
TGTGCCTGGAGTGTAGGAGGGGACTATGGCTACACCTTC | CAWSVGGDYGYTF | TRBV30 | NA | NA | TRBJ1-2
TGTGCCACCAGCAGAGGTGGACAGGGCGACAATGAGCAGTTCTTC | CATSRGGQGDNEQFF | TRBV15 | TRBD1 | once | TRBJ2-1
TGTGCCAGCAGTGCAAAACCCCCCAGACAGATTAATGAAAAACTGTTTTTT | CASSAKPPRQINEKLFF | TRBV6-1 | NA | NA | TRBJ1-4
TGTGCCAGCAGCGGAACGCGGGTTACAACTAATGAAAAACTGTTTTTT | CASSGTRVTTNEKLFF | TRBV4-2 | NA | NA | TRBJ1-4
TGTGCCAGCATCCTAGCGGGAGGCTACGAGCAGTACTTC | CASILAGGYEQYF | TRBV2 | TRBD2 | NA | TRBJ2-7
TGTGCCAGCAGTGAACAGGGGGTGGGCACTGAAGCTTTCTTT | CASSEQGVGTEAFF | TRBV25-1 | TRBD1 | NA | TRBJ1-1
TGTGCCAGCAGCTTAACTCTAGCATCTAATGAGCAGTTCTTC | CASSLTLASNEQFF | TRBV7-3 | NA | NA | TRBJ2-1
TGTGCCAGCACAATACAGGGGTTGAACTACGAGCAGTACTTC | CASTIQGLNYEQYF | TRBV5-4 | TRBD1 | NA | TRBJ2-7
TGTGCCAGCCGCTCGCAGGGCTTCTCTGGAAACACCATATATTTT | CASRSQGFSGNTIYF | TRBV27 | NA | NA | TRBJ1-3
TGTGCCAGCAGTCCCGGGACAGGACAGCGCGAGCAGTACTTC | CASSPGTGQREQYF | TRBV27 | TRBD1 | NA | TRBJ2-7
TGTGCCAGTAGTTCCCGGACAGGGACCGCCGAGCAGTACTTC | CASSSRTGTAEQYF | TRBV19 | TRBD1 | NA | TRBJ2-7
TGTGCCAGCAGTTGGCCGGGCCGGGGGGTGAACACTGAAGCTTTCTTT | CASSWPGRGVNTEAFF | TRBV28 | NA | NA | TRBJ1-1
TGTGCCAGCAGCTTAGTCGGAAAGGGGAGGTTAAGCAATCAGCCCCAGCATTTT | CASSLVGKGRLSNQPQHF | TRBV7-9 | NA | NA | TRBJ1-5